This TCR beta chain originates from a study of blood T cell repertoires in COVID-19. Background on the study: Collection of acute and convalescent COVID-19 samples took place in the United States, Italy and Spain.

As originally analysed: The authors estimated nucleated cell counts from reference gene primer amplification. Only in-frame clones appear in the TCRdb table, and some are missing; sequencing was by immunoSEQ multiplex PCR. V and J calls and clone size are those listed in that table; D and trimming were worked out from the DNA. The sample yields fewer than 300,000 clones, roughly 86% seen once. This clone was seen once. Sequenced input: peripheral blood. The clonotype was recovered from a woman aged 50 to 60 with acute or convalescent COVID-19.

The CDR3 region has the DNA TGTGCCAGTAGGGACAGGGGACTCTCTGGGGCCAACGTCCTGACTTTC. Residues: CASRDRGLSGANVLTF. V gene TRBV19 combines with J gene TRBJ2-6; 9 bases match TRBD1. Germline V gene sequence: CDR1 LNHDA, CDR2 SQIVND (reference sequence). Losses at the gene ends were 6 bases for V and 0 bases for J; bases not matched to a gene: 3. CDR3 length equals 16 residues.